The 24 T cell receptor beta chains given below trace back to one sample, sequenced in a study of T-cell memory formation after mild COVID-19. TCRdb analysed the 5' RACE reads with MiXCR anew, one entry per CDR3 protein. Of around 340,000 distinct CDR3 sequences in the sample, approximately 14% are singletons; the top ten hold approximately 20%. Sequenced sample: PBMCs or a T cell subset sorted from them (not recorded which). These receptors were taken from a man aged 18 to 30 who had mild COVID-19 (a few samples of this study predate the infection). Cell type and time point are not known.

This clonotype occurred a few times. In DNA, the CDR3 is TGTGCCAGCAGCTTCACAGGAAAGGGCTACACCTTC. As protein: CASSFTGKGYTF. The chain has TRBV5-5 and TRBJ1-2; the D gene is possibly TRBD1 (5 bases). Germline V gene data show CDR1 as SGHKS and CDR2 as YYEKEE (reference sequence). The CDR3 length is 12 residues. The V gene lost 2 bases and the J gene lost 8 bases, with 10 bases spanning the gap.

The table lists this clonotype with a few counts. This chain links TRBV11-2 with TRBJ2-2; D possibly corresponds to TRBD2 (5 bases). This CDR3 has 12 amino acids. V lost 5 bases to trimming and J lost 8 bases, with 9 bases between them. Germline V gene data show CDR1 as SGHAT and CDR2 as FQNNGV. The CDR3 loop is CASSPPGGELFF. For the CDR3, the DNA is TGTGCCAGCAGCCCCCCGGGGGGGGAGCTGTTTTTT.

The table lists this clonotype with a few counts. This chain uses TRBV4-3 with TRBJ2-7; no clear D. CDR1 is LGHNA, CDR2 YSLEER, per germline. The CDR3 runs 15 residues. Deletions cut 0 bases from V and 3 bases from J, with 12 bases between. CDR3: CASSQDAYVSYEQYF. CDR3 bases: TGCGCCAGCAGCCAAGATGCGTATGTGAGCTACGAGCAGTACTTC.

This clonotype was found a few times. The rearrangement links TRBV6-5 to TRBJ2-3; 9 bases map to TRBD1. This CDR3 contains 17 residues. V lost 4 bases to trimming and J lost 3 bases; unmatched junction nucleotides: 11. Looked up from germline, CDR1 is MNHEY and CDR2 is SVGAGI. CDR3 region: CASSLAVRDRETDTQYF. CDR3 bases: TGTGCCAGCAGTTTGGCGGTCCGGGACAGGGAAACAGATACGCAGTATTTT.

A few counts support this clonotype. The chain is built from TRBV2 and TRBJ2-5, with D tentatively TRBD1 (5 bases). Trimming took 7 bases from V and 1 from J, leaving 10 bases between them. This CDR3 has 13 residues. Looked up from germline, CDR1 is SNHLY and CDR2 is FYNNEI. The CDR3 region is CASIRQPQETQYF. CDR3 in DNA: TGTGCCAGCATTAGACAGCCCCAAGAGACCCAGTACTTC. The full variable domain, in which reference TRBV2 and TRBJ2-5 provide the parts outside the CDR3, is EPEVTQTPSHQVTQMGQEVILRCVPISNHLYFYWYRQILGQKVEFLVSFYNNEISEKSEIFDDQFSVERPDGSNFTLKIRSTKLEDSAMYFCASIRQPQETQYFGPGTRLLVL.

Ten or more counts support this clonotype. The V and J genes are TRBV24-1 and TRBJ2-6; the match to TRBD1 covers 8 bases. This CDR3 region has 14 residues. The germline V gene has CDR1 KGHDR and CDR2 SFDVKD. J gave up 2 bases and V 9 bases, and 2 bases lay outside the gene matches. The CDR3, as DNA: TGTGCCACCCAGGGGGCTGCTGGGGCCAACGTCCTGACTTTC. The encoded protein is CATQGAAGANVLTF.

The V call is TRBV19, the J call TRBJ2-7, with D maybe TRBD1 (6 bases). The V gene's germline CDR1 is LNHDA and CDR2 SQIVND (reference sequence). Trimming took 5 bases from V and 2 from J, leaving 10 bases between them. This CDR3 contains 13 residues. The CDR3 region has the DNA TGTGCCAGTAGTCACCGGGACACCTACGAGCAGTACTTC. This sequence encodes CASSHRDTYEQYF.

This clonotype was seen a handful of times. The V and J genes are TRBV6-2 or TRBV6-3 and TRBJ2-3; no reliable D call. Per germline, CDR1 MNHEY and CDR2 SVGEGT. The CDR3 covers 13 residues. Trimming took 6 bases from V and 0 from J, leaving 7 bases between them. CDR3 sequence (DNA): TGTGCCAGCAGACAGACTAGCACAGATACGCAGTATTTT. Protein sequence: CASRQTSTDTQYF.

This clonotype has just a few counts. The chain employs TRBV6-5 and TRBJ2-5, with D possibly being TRBD2 (5 bases). Germline assignment: CDR1 MNHEY and CDR2 SVGAGI. Trimming pared 5 bases from V and 5 bases from J, leaving 12 bases between. This CDR3 is 13 amino acids long. CDR3 DNA: TGTGCCAGCAGTATGCGACTACGGGAGACCCAGTACTTC. Translating gives CASSMRLRETQYF.

This clonotype was seen more than once but under ten times. The chain uses TRBV25-1 and TRBJ2-2; 8 bases map to TRBD2. This CDR3 spans 14 amino acids. Germline loops: CDR1 MGHDK, CDR2 SYGVNS. Trimming at V came to 7 bases and at J to 2 bases, leaving 3 bases not matched to a gene. The CDR3 loop reads CASTSGGNTGELFF. The CDR3 DNA is TGTGCCAGCACCAGCGGGGGAAACACCGGGGAGCTGTTTTTT.

This chain links TRBV7-9 with TRBJ1-1, with 8 nucleotides matching TRBD1. The CDR3 loop spans 12 amino acids. The V segment lost 4 bases and the J segment 9 bases; nucleotides outside the gene matches: 4. Looked up from germline, CDR1 is SEHNR and CDR2 is FQNEAQ (reference sequence). The CDR3 DNA reads as TGTGCCAGCAGCTCAAGGACAGGGAAAGCTTTCTTT. Protein: CASSSRTGKAFF.

V usage is TRBV10-3 and J usage is TRBJ1-1; tentative D call: TRBD1 (6 bases). V gave up 11 bases and J gave up 6 bases, with 19 bases separating them. Germline values: CDR1 ENHRY, CDR2 SYGVKD. This CDR3 has 13 amino acids. CDR3 nucleotides: TGTGCCGGATCATCACAGGGATCCCCTGAAGCTTTCTTT. Residues: CAGSSQGSPEAFF.

There are a few counts of this clonotype. This chain uses TRBV2 with TRBJ2-3; D is perhaps TRBD2 (6 bases). This CDR3 contains 17 residues. Germline assignment: CDR1 SNHLY and CDR2 FYNNEI. V was clipped by 5 bases and J by 0 bases, with 18 bases between them. Written as DNA, the CDR3 is TGTGCCAGCAGTCCGGGATATAGCGGTTATAGCACAGATACGCAGTATTTT. It yields the protein CASSPGYSGYSTDTQYF. Using reference TRBV2 and TRBJ2-3 for the parts outside the CDR3, the full variable domain is EPEVTQTPSHQVTQMGQEVILRCVPISNHLYFYWYRQILGQKVEFLVSFYNNEISEKSEIFDDQFSVERPDGSNFTLKIRSTKLEDSAMYFCASSPGYSGYSTDTQYFGPGTRLTVL.

CDR3 protein: CASSLSSGYLVGELFF. The CDR3 bases are TGTGCCAGCAGCTTAAGTTCGGGTTACCTCGTCGGGGAGCTGTTTTTT. This chain links TRBV7-3 with TRBJ2-2; D remains unclear. With 1 base removed from V and 7 bases from J, the gap between germline ends came to 16 bases. There are 16 residues in the CDR3. In germline, CDR1 is SGHTA, CDR2 FQGTGA.

This clonotype showed up just a few times. The chain recombines TRBV7-2 with TRBJ1-5; D perhaps matches TRBD1 (6 bases). Per germline, CDR1 SGHTA and CDR2 FQGNSA. V lost 5 bases to trimming and J lost 7 bases, with 18 bases between them. The CDR3 has 15 amino acids. CDR3 sequence (DNA): TGTGCCAGCAGCCTCCTTGGGGGGGCGGACCAGCCCCAGCATTTT. The encoded protein is CASSLLGGADQPQHF.

The rearrangement links TRBV9 to TRBJ2-3; D is uncertain. Trimming left V 3 bases short and J 3 bases short, with 14 bases between. Looked up from germline, CDR1 is SGDLS and CDR2 is YYNGEE. CDR3 length: 15 amino acids. The CDR3 spells CASSEDPAWTDTQYF. The CDR3 region has the DNA TGTGCCAGCAGCGAGGACCCCGCATGGACAGATACGCAGTATTTT.

The V gene is TRBV7-3, the J gene TRBJ2-3; 7 bases map to TRBD1. The CDR3 spans 15 residues. Germline-derived CDR1 and CDR2 are SGHTA and FQGTGA. Germline trimming cut 4 bases from V and 2 bases from J; bases unmatched to any gene: 6. The CDR3 region is CASSSHGQDTDTQYF. Here the CDR3 DNA reads TGTGCCAGCAGCTCCCACGGACAGGACACAGATACGCAGTATTTT.

This clonotype was counted between two and nine times. The chain is built from TRBV20-1 and TRBJ2-7; 8 bases are shared with TRBD1. Germline CDR1 DFQATT, CDR2 SNEGSKA (reference sequence). This CDR3 has 14 amino acids. V was pared by 1 base and J by 2 bases, with 4 bases of the junction left unmatched. This chain's CDR3 is CSARGDRWAYEQYV. CDR3 DNA sequence: TGCAGTGCTAGAGGGGACAGGTGGGCCTACGAGCAGTACGTC.

The chain links TRBV12-3 or TRBV12-4 to TRBJ1-4, with D possibly being TRBD1 (6 bases). CDR3 length: 14 amino acids. V was clipped by 4 bases and J by 7 bases, with 13 bases between them. CDR3: CASSSNRGAEKLFF. The DNA for the CDR3 is TGTGCCAGCAGTTCAAATAGGGGGGCTGAAAAACTGTTTTTT.

The sample holds many counts of this clonotype. The rearrangement uses TRBV20-1 and TRBJ2-1; 10 positions match TRBD2. Germline CDR1 and CDR2: DFQATT and SNEGSKA (reference sequence). V lost 5 bases and J lost 7; bases outside the gene matches: 11. There are 15 residues in the CDR3. The chain's CDR3 is CSAPKLAGAINEQFF. The CDR3, as DNA: TGCAGTGCTCCGAAGCTAGCGGGGGCCATAAATGAGCAGTTCTTC.

This clonotype was observed a handful of times. The chain is built from TRBV18 and TRBJ2-3, with TRBD2 identical over 14 bases. Germline values: CDR1 KGHSH, CDR2 LQKENI. This CDR3 has 19 amino acids. V shed 6 bases, J shed 4 bases, and the junction held 15 bases outside the gene matches. This CDR3 is CASSPRTSGGKYSADTQYF. The CDR3 DNA follows: TGTGCCAGCTCTCCAAGGACTAGCGGGGGGAAATATTCCGCAGATACGCAGTATTTT.

J is TRBJ2-3 and V is TRBV7-2; D is uncertain. The ends were cut back, 5 bases at V and 8 bases at J, with 14 bases in the middle. Germline CDR1 is SGHTA and CDR2 is FQGNSA. The CDR3 is made up of 13 amino acids. CDR3 nucleotides: TGTGCCAGCAGCCCAACGGGCCGGCGTACGCAGTATTTT. Protein sequence: CASSPTGRRTQYF.

This rearrangement joins TRBV5-1 to TRBJ2-1; TRBD2 is a possible D gene (5 bases). The CDR3 is 13 residues long. Trimming took 8 bases from V and 6 from J, leaving 15 bases between them. Germline CDR1 and CDR2: SGHRS and YFSETQ. The CDR3 sequence is CASSFGILNEQFF. CDR3 nucleotide sequence: TGCGCCAGTTCCTTCGGGATACTCAATGAGCAGTTCTTC. The variable domain in full, completed from reference TRBV5-1 and TRBJ2-1, reads KAGVTQTPRYLIKTRGQQVTLSCSPISGHRSVSWYQQTPGQGLQFLFEYFSETQRNKGNFPGRFSGRQFSNSRSEMNVSTLELGDSALYLCASSFGILNEQFFGPGTRLTVL.

This clonotype was counted between two and nine times. This chain links TRBV7-2 with TRBJ2-1, with D perhaps matching TRBD2 (6 bases). The CDR3 is 16 residues long. Trimming took 3 bases from V and 0 from J, leaving 12 bases between them. Germline CDR1 SGHTA, CDR2 FQGNSA. CDR3 nucleotides: TGTGCCAGCAGCTTCTACCGGGGGAGCTCCTACAATGAGCAGTTCTTC. Amino acids: CASSFYRGSSYNEQFF.